This T cell receptor (beta chain) is drawn from a study of blood T cell repertoires in COVID-19. Study-level information: Spain, Italy and the United States supplied samples that represented acute and convalescent COVID-19. T cells, B-cell-depleted T cells, or PBMCs provided the cDNA or gDNA that served as material.

Seattle's cohort entered during active infection and was followed longitudinally. In the source study's methods: Counts of nucleated cells, estimated from reference gene primer amplification, were obtained. Data came from immunoSEQ multiplex PCR; TCRdb stores just in-frame clones and leaves some out. The DNA was the basis for D and trimming; V, J and clone size are from that table. The table lists fewer than 300,000 clones, approximately 85% of them singletons. Germline V gives CDR1 KGHSH, CDR2 LQKENI. This CDR3 has 15 amino acids. V lost 2 bases to trimming and J lost 3 bases; unmatched junction nucleotides: 0.

The sample was peripheral blood. The clonotype was recovered from a human donor with COVID-19, enrolled during active disease. The donor label of this sample is uncertain. The genes are TRBV18 and TRBJ2-5; TRBD2 matches at 13 bases. The CDR3, as DNA: TGTGCCAGCTCACCAACTAGCGGGAGGGAAGAGACCCAGTACTTC. Amino acid sequence: CASSPTSGREETQYF. Full variable domain (rest looked up from reference TRBV18 and TRBJ2-5): NAGVMQNPRHLVRRRGQEARLRCSPMKGHSHVYWYRQLPEEGLKFMVYLQKENIIDESGMPKERFSAEFPKEGPSILRIQQVVRGDSAAYFCASSPTSGREETQYFGPGTRLLVL.